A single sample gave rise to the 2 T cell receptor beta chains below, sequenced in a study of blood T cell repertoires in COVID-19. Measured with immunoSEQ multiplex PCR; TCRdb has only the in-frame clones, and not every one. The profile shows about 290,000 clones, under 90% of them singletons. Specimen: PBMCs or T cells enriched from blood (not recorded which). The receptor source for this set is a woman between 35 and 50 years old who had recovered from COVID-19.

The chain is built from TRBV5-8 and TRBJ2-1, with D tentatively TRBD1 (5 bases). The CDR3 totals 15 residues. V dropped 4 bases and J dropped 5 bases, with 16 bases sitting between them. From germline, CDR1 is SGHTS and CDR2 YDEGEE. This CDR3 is CASSALGEIHNEQFF. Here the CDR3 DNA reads TGTGCCAGCAGCGCCTTAGGGGAAATTCACAATGAGCAGTTCTTC. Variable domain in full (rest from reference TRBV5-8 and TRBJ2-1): EAGVTQSPTHLIKTRGQQATLRCSPISGHTSVYWYQQALGLGLQFLLWYDEGEERNRGNFPPRFSGRQFPNYSSELNVNALELEDSALYLCASSALGEIHNEQFFGPGTRLTVL.

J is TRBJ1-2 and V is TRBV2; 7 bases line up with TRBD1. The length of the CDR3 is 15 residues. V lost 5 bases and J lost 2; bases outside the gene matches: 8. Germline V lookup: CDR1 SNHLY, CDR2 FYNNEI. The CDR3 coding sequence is TGTGCCAGCAGTCGGGACAGCATCACAAACTATGGCTACACCTTC. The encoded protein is CASSRDSITNYGYTF.